This T cell receptor (beta chain) was documented in a study of cytomegalovirus exposure and HLA in healthy donors. Study context: Around 200 million T cells yielded more than 95 million unique TCR beta sequences, as an earlier analysis found.

PCR used 60 Vbeta primers and 13 Jbeta primers. Profiling relied on immunoSEQ multiplex PCR, and the TCRdb table lists in-frame clones only, not all of them. The table has 150,000 to 200,000 clones, approximately 70% seen once. As regards this clone: Its antigen remains unknown.

V shed 5 bases and J shed 14 bases, with 16 bases lying between them. The CDR3 has 13 amino acids. Germline CDR1 is SEHNR and CDR2 is FQNEAQ (reference sequence). Whole-study findings and limits: Owing to their indistinguishability, certain V segments, notably TRBV6-2 and TRBV6-3, were excluded. Analyses of presence/absence relied on an assumption of roughly uniform sequencing depth across donors.

Sequencing was carried out using PBMCs. This receptor was obtained from a man aged 35-49 years in good health and CMV-seropositive. The rearrangement links TRBV7-9 to TRBJ1-6, with TRBD1 as a possible D gene (6 bases). CDR3 sequence reads: CASSQDSQSSLHF. The CDR3 DNA reads as TGTGCCAGCAGCCAGGACAGCCAAAGCTCCCTCCACTTT. The full variable domain, in which reference TRBV7-9 and TRBJ1-6 provide the parts outside the CDR3, is DTGVSQNPRHKITKRGQNVTFRCDPISEHNRLYWYRQTLGQGPEFLTYFQNEAQLEKSRLLSDRFSAERPKGSFSTLEIQRTEQGDSAMYLCASSQDSQSSLHFGNGTRLTVT.